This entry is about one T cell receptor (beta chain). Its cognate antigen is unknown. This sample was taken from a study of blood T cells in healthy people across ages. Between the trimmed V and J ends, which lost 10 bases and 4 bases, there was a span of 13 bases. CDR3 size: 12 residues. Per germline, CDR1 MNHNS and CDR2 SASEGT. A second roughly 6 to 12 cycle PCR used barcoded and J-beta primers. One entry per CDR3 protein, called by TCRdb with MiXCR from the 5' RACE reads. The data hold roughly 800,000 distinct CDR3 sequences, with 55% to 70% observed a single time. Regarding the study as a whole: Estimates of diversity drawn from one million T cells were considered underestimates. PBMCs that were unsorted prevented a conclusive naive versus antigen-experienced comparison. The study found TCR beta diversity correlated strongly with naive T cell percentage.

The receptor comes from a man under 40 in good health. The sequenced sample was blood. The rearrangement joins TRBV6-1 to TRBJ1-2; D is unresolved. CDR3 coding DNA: TGTGCCACCATAGCGAACGGCTATGGCTACACCTTC. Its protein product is CATIANGYGYTF.